This note documents a single TCR beta chain sequence. This clone appeared many times. It has no known antigen specificity. Qualities for individual bases were not recorded, and no much larger clone is one base off. The data belong to a study of CD8+ T cells in alopecia areata (dated by TCRdb to 2017 to 2018). Regarding the research as a whole: The study used high-throughput TCRbeta sequencing to examine T cell clonal expansion in alopecia areata, in both the C3H/HeJ mouse model and human patients. Scalp clonality was compared across normal scalp (n=4), patchy alopecia areata scalp (n=8), and alopecia totalis/universalis scalp (n=8). Amplification of TCRbeta CDR3 regions was done by immunoSEQ multiplex PCR using 35 Vbeta forward primers and 13 Jbeta reverse primers. In humans, TCRbeta sequencing was performed on scalp tissue and on sorted CD4+ and CD8+ peripheral blood T cells from healthy controls and from patients with patchy or totalis/universalis alopecia areata. RNA was obtained with the PAXgene miRNA kit for fixed scalp, the miRNeasy kit for PBMCs, and the RNeasy kit for mouse skin. What the work shows at the level of the full study, not this receptor alone: Compared with normal scalp, lesional scalp had higher clonality and more expanded CD8+ clones, particularly in alopecia totalis/universalis, a pattern that suggests antigenic drive. Shared TCR sequences between patients were less evident than in mice, which may be partly attributable to HLA diversity in the patient population. Unlike mouse skin, where gammadelta T cells dominate, normal human skin contains resident alphabeta T cells that get sequenced too, which complicates analysis of the scalp TCR repertoire.

Libraries were built with the immunoSEQ multiplex PCR assay. To provide template for TCR sequencing, every sample had RNA extracted and reverse transcribed into cDNA. SuperScript III was used to make first-strand cDNA, primed with a 2:1 mix of oligo-dT and random hexamers. A synthetic immune receptor repertoire was used to measure amplification bias, and any remaining bias was corrected computationally. The paper's data handling went like this. Raw reads were preprocessed to remove errors, and CDR3 was defined by IMGT conventions from the conserved cysteine to phenylalanine. Clonality was calculated as 1 minus Shannon entropy normalized by log2 of the number of productive unique TCRs. Whether each scalp clone was CD4 or CD8 was inferred by checking scalp TCRbeta sequences against the CD4 and CD8 repertoires from sorted blood. Imported from immuneACCESS, the table was reduced by TCRdb to in-frame sequences with V and J called. These copies leave out some clones; in studies compared against another copy, an unresolved V gene accounts for under half, and the cause of the remainder is not known. V and J calls and clone size are those listed in that table; D and trimming were worked out from the DNA. In all, the sample holds about 200,000 clones, and around three fifths of those were seen once. About 5.3% of the sample rests with the top ten.

V loses 5 bases at its end and J loses 4 bases; junction bases beyond the gene matches: 7. Looking up the germline V gene yields CDR1 SGHAT and CDR2 FQNNGV. The CDR3 has 16 amino acids, counting the end cysteine and phenylalanine. Only CDR3 DNA is held: 48 bases, read in frame from base 1. PBMCs were isolated by density centrifugation and stained for CD3, CD4 and CD8, and CD4+ and CD8+ T cells were sorted on a FACSAria. Scalp biopsies and blood samples were obtained from unaffected controls. The origin of this receptor is a human donor in good health. This receptor chain uses TRBV11-2 and TRBJ2-1; the central 11 bases match TRBD1. Sequencing was performed on CD8+ T cells sorted from blood. The DNA is as follows: TGTGCCAGCAGCCAAGACGGGACAGGGGGTTACAATGAGCAGTTCTTC. Translated, it reads CASSQDGTGGYNEQFF.